What follows describes a single TCR beta chain. The sample belongs to a study of CD8+CD57+ T cells in acquired aplastic anemia. It was genomic DNA that served as the template for profiling TCR beta VDJ and CDR3. TCRdb called the reads again in MiXCR, with one record for every CDR3 protein. The sample carries about 180,000 distinct CDR3 sequences, 45% to 50% recorded once. With 3 bases clipped from V and 2 bases from J, the junction kept 9 bases outside the gene matches. The CDR3 covers 16 residues. The germline CDR1 and CDR2 sequences are DFQATT and SNEGSKA (reference sequence). The chain uses TRBV20-1 and TRBJ1-2; 10 bases map to TRBD1. The sequencing sample was made of sorted CD4+, CD8+, or CD8+CD57+ T cells (not recorded which) from PBMCs. This clonotype was sampled from a human donor in good health. The CDR3 spells CSASLGQGQANYGYTF. The CDR3 region has the DNA TGCAGTGCTAGCTTGGGACAGGGGCAAGCAAACTATGGCTACACCTTC.